The 12 T cell receptor beta chains below were found in one sample sequenced in a study of control samples from healthy donors and cancer patients. The table came from immunoSEQ multiplex PCR; TCRdb's copy has only in-frame clones and leaves some out. The repertoire holds some 120,000 clones, with about 89% as singletons. The material sequenced was blood. These TCRs come from a man between 50 and 59 years old in good health.

The chain is built from TRBV11-3 and TRBJ1-1, with unresolved D. The germline gives CDR1 SGHNT, CDR2 YENEEA. The CDR3 runs to 13 residues. V gave up 0 bases and J gave up 8 bases, with 10 bases separating them. The CDR3 DNA reads as TGTGCCAGCAGCTTAGATAGGGCGGAAGAAGCTTTCTTT. Translating gives CASSLDRAEEAFF.

CDR3 region: CASSLGGPSSYNEQFF. CDR3 nucleotide sequence: TGCGCCAGCAGCTTGGGCGGACCCAGCTCCTACAATGAGCAGTTCTTC. This chain joins TRBV5-1 and TRBJ2-1; D is uncertain. Germline CDR1 SGHRS, CDR2 YFSETQ. The CDR3 is 16 amino acids. Trimming took off 0 bases at V and 0 bases at J, with 10 bases between the two ends.

The J gene is TRBJ2-5, the V gene TRBV5-4, with TRBD1 identical over 7 bases. The CDR3 is made up of 14 amino acids. Germline V lookup: CDR1 SGHNT, CDR2 YYREEE (reference sequence). Losses at the gene ends were 2 bases for V and 4 bases for J; bases not matched to a gene: 5. CDR3 sequence (DNA): TGTGCCAGCAGCTTAGTGACAGGGTCAGAGACCCAGTACTTC. It codes for CASSLVTGSETQYF.

J is TRBJ2-2 and V is TRBV4-3; 8 positions agree with TRBD1. The trim removed 0 bases at V and 1 base at J, leaving 7 bases unmatched. In germline, CDR1 is LGHNA, CDR2 YSLEER. The CDR3 has 18 amino acids. The CDR3 nucleotides are TGCGCCAGCAGCCAAGATGCGCTCGGACAGGGGAACACCGGGGAGCTGTTTTTT. This sequence encodes CASSQDALGQGNTGELFF.

The gene calls are TRBV7-6 and TRBJ2-2; 7 nucleotides line up with TRBD1. The CDR3 consists of 16 residues. The junction had 8 bases not matched to a gene; V was cut back by 2 bases and J by 5 bases. From germline, CDR1 is SGHVS and CDR2 FNYEAQ. The CDR3: CASSLKGQQLTGELFF. The DNA for the CDR3 is TGTGCCAGCAGCTTAAAGGGACAGCAGTTAACCGGGGAGCTGTTTTTT.

The gene calls are TRBV6-4 and TRBJ2-3; 8 nucleotides match TRBD2. This CDR3 comprises 14 residues. With 3 bases clipped from V and 1 base from J, the junction kept 0 bases outside the gene matches. Germline CDR1 reads MRHNA; CDR2 reads SNTAGT. The CDR3 loop reads CASSERGGTDTQYF. CDR3 coding DNA: TGTGCCAGCAGTGAGCGGGGGGGCACAGATACGCAGTATTTT.

This sequence joins TRBV30 and TRBJ2-1; tentative D call: TRBD2 (5 bases). This CDR3 is 13 amino acids long. The germline V gene encodes CDR1 GTSNPN and CDR2 SVGIG (reference sequence). V was pared by 3 bases and J by 0 bases, with 6 bases between. The DNA of the CDR3 is TGTGCCTGGAGCGGGATCTCCTACAATGAGCAGTTCTTC. This gives the protein CAWSGISYNEQFF.

The chain employs TRBV6-5 and TRBJ1-1, with D uncertain. Per the germline V gene, CDR1 is MNHEY and CDR2 is SVGAGI. The CDR3 loop spans 15 amino acids. The V end was cut by 0 bases, the J end by 6 bases, with 14 bases between. The CDR3: CASSYSYTGSAEAFF. The CDR3, as DNA: TGTGCCAGCAGTTACTCGTACACGGGGAGCGCTGAAGCTTTCTTT.

This chain connects TRBV9 to TRBJ1-1; the D is unclear. The germline CDR1 and CDR2 sequences are SGDLS and YYNGEE. CDR3 length equals 14 residues. The V and J ends lost 0 bases and 4 bases respectively, with 10 bases between them. The DNA of the CDR3 is TGTGCCAGCAGCGTAGAGGGTCGGGGCACTGAAGCTTTCTTT. Its protein product is CASSVEGRGTEAFF.

CDR3 sequence: CASSPRDSSSGNTIYF. In DNA, the CDR3 is TGTGCCAGCAGCCCCAGGGACAGCTCCTCTGGAAACACCATATATTTT. This chain uses TRBV7-6 with TRBJ1-3; 7 nucleotides agree with TRBD1. In germline, CDR1 is SGHVS, CDR2 FNYEAQ. The CDR3 is 16 amino acids. The J segment lost 0 bases and the V segment lost 5 bases, leaving 7 bases of the junction unmatched.

V gene TRBV11-3 combines with J gene TRBJ2-7; D possibly uses TRBD1 or TRBD2 (6 bases each). CDR1 and CDR2 (germline): SGHNT, YENEEA. V lost 5 bases and J 6 bases, leaving 11 bases between the germline ends. This CDR3 has 12 residues. Here the CDR3 reads CASSREGGEQYF. CDR3 sequence (DNA): TGTGCCAGCAGCAGAGAGGGGGGCGAGCAGTACTTC.

This clone has more than one count but fewer than ten. The genes are TRBV2 and TRBJ2-1, with 9 bases fitting TRBD2. Germline V CDR1 and CDR2: SNHLY, FYNNEI. Trimming took 6 bases from V and 2 from J; bases not matched to a gene: 5. The CDR3 has 15 residues. The CDR3 DNA is TGTGCCAGCAGGGGACTAGCAGTAACCTACAATGAGCAGTTCTTC. Encoded protein: CASRGLAVTYNEQFF.